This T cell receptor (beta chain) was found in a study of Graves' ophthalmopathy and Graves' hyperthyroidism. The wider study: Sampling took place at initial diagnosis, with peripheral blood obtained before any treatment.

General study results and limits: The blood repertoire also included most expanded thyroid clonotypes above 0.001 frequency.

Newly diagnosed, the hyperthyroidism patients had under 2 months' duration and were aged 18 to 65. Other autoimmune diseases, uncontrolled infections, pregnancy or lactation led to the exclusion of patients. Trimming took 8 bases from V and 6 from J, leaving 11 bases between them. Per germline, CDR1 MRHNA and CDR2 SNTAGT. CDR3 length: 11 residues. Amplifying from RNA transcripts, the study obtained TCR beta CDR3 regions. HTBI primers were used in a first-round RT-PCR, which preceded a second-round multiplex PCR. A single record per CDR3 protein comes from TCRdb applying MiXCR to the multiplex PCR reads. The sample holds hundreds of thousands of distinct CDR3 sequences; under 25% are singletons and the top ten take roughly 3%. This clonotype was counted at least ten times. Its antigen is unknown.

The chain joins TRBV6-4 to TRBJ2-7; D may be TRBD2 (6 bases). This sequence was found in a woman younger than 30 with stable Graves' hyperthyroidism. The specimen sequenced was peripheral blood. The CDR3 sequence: CASQWRAEQYF. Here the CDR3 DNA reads TGTGCCAGCCAGTGGAGGGCCGAGCAGTACTTC.